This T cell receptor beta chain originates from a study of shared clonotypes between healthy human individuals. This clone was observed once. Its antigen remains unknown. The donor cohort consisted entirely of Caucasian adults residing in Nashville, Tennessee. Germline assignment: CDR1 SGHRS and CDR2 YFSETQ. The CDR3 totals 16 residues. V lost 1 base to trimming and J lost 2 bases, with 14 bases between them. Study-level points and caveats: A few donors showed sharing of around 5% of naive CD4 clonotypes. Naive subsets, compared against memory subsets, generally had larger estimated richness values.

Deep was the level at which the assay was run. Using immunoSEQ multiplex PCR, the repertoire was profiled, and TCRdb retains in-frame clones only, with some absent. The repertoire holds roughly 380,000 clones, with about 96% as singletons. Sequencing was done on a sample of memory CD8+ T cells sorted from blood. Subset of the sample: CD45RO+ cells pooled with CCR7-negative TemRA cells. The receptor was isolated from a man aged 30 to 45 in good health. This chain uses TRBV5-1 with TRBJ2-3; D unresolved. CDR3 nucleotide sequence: TGCGCCAGCAGCTTGCGACCCCCGGAAAACACAGATACGCAGTATTTT. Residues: CASSLRPPENTDTQYF.